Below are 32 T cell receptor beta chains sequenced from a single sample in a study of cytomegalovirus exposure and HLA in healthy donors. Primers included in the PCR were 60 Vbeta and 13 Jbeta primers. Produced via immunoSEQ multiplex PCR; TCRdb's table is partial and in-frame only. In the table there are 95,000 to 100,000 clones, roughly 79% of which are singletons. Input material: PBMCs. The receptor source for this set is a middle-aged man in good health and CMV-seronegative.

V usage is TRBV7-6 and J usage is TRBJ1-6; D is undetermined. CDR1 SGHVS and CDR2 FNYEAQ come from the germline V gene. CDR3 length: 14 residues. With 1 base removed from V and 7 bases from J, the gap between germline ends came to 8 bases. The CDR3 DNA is TGTGCCAGCAGCTTAGGGTTACGGAATTCACCCCTCCACTTT. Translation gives CASSLGLRNSPLHF. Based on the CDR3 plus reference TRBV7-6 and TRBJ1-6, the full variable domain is GAGVSQSPRYKVTKRGQDVALRCDPISGHVSLYWYRQALGQGPEFLTYFNYEAQQDKSGLPNDRFSAERPEGSISTLTIQRTEQRDSAMYRCASSLGLRNSPLHFGNGTRLTVT.

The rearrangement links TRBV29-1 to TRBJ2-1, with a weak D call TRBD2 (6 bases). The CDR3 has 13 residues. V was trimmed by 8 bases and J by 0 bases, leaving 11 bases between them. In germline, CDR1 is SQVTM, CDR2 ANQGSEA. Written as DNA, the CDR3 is TGCAGCTGGGGACTTGTCTCCTACAATGAGCAGTTCTTC. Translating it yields CSWGLVSYNEQFF.

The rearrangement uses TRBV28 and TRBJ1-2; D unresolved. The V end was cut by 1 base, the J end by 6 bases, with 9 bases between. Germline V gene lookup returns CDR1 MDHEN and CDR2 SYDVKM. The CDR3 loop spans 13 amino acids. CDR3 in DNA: TGTGCCAGCAGTTTATTTTCAGGCCATGGCTACACCTTC. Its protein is CASSLFSGHGYTF.

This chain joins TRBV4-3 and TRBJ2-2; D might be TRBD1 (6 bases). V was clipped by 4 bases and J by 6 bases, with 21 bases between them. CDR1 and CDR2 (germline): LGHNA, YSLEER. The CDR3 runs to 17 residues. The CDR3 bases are TGCGCCAGCAGCCCACGTCCGAGGGGGATAGGACCCGGGGAGCTGTTTTTT. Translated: CASSPRPRGIGPGELFF.

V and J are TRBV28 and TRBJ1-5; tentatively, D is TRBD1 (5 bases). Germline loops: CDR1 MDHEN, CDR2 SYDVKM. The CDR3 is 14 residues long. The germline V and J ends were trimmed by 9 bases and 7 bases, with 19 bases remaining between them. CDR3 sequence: CASNVAGPRQPQHF. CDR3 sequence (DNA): TGTGCCAGTAACGTGGCGGGGCCCAGGCAGCCCCAGCATTTT.

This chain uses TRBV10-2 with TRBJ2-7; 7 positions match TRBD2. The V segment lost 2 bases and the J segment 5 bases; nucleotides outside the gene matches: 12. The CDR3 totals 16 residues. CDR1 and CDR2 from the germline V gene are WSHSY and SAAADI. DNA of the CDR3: TGCGCCAGCAGTGAGAGGCTAGCGGCCTTGGGCGACGAGCAGTACTTC. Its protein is CASSERLAALGDEQYF.

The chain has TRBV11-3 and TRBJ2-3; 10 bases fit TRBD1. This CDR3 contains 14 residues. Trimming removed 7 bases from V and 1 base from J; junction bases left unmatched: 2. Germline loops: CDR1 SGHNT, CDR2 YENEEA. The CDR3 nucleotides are TGTGCCAGCAAAGGGACAGGGGGCACAGATACGCAGTATTTT. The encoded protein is CASKGTGGTDTQYF. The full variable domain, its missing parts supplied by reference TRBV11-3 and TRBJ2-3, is EAGVVQSPRYKIIEKKQPVAFWCNPISGHNTLYWYLQNLGQGPELLIRYENEEAVDDSQLPKDRFSAERLKGVDSTLKIQPAELGDSAVYLCASKGTGGTDTQYFGPGTRLTVL.

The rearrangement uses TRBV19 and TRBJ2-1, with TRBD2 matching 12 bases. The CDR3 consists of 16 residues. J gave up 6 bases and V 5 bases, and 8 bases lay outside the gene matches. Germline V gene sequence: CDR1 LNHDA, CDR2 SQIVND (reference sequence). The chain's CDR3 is CASSPRTSGTPNEQFF. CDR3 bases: TGTGCCAGTAGTCCGAGGACTAGCGGGACACCCAATGAGCAGTTCTTC.

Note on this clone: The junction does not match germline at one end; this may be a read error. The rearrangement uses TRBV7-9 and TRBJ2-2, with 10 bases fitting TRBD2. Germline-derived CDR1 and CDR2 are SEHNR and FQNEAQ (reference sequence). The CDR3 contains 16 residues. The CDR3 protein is CSSSQPTSGYTGELFF. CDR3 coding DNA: TGTTCCAGCAGCCAGCCGACTAGCGGGTACACCGGGGAGCTGTTTTTT.

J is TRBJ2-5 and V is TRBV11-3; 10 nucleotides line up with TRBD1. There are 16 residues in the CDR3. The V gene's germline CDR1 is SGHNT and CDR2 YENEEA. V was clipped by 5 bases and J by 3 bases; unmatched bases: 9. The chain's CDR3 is CASSGQQGQGEETQYF. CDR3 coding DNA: TGTGCCAGCAGCGGACAACAAGGACAGGGGGAAGAGACCCAGTACTTC.

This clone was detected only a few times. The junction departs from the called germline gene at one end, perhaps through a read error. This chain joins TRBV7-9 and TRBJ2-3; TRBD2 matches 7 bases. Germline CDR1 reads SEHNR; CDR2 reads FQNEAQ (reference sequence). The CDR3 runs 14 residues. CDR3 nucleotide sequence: TGTTCCAGCGGTGCGGGAGACTCCACAGATACGCAGTATTTT. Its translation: CSSGAGDSTDTQYF.

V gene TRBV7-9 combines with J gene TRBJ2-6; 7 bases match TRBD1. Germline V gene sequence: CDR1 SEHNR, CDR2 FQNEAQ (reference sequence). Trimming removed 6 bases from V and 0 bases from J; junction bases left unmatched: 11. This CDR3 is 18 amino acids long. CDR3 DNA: TGTGCCAGCAGAAACCGGGACAGTCTATTCTCTGGGGCCAACGTCCTGACTTTC. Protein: CASRNRDSLFSGANVLTF.

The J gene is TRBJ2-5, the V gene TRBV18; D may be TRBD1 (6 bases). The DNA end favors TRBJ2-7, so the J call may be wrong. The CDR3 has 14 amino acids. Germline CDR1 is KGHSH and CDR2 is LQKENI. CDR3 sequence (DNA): TGTGCCAGCTCATCACAGGGAGCTAACAACGAGCAGTACTTC. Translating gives CASSSQGANNEQYF.

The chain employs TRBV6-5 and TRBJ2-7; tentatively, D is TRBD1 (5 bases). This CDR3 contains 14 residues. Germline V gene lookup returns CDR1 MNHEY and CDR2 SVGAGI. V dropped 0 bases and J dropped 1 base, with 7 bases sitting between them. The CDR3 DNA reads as TGTGCCAGCAGTTACTCCGACAGTTCCTACGAGCAGTACTTC. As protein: CASSYSDSSYEQYF.

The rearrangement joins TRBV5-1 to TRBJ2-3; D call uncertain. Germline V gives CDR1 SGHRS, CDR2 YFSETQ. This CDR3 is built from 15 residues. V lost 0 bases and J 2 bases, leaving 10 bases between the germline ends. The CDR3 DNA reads TGCGCCAGCAGCTTGGCTCTAGACGTCACAGATACGCAGTATTTT. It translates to CASSLALDVTDTQYF.

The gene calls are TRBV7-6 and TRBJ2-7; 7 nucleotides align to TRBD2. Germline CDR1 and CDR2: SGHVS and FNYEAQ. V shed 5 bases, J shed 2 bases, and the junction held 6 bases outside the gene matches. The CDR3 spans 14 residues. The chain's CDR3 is CASSENSGTYEQYF. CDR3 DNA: TGTGCCAGCAGCGAGAACAGCGGGACCTACGAGCAGTACTTC.

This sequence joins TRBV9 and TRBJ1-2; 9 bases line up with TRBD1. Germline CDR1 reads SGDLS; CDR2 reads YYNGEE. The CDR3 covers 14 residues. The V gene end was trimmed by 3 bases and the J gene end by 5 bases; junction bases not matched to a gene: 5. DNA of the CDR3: TGTGCCAGCAGCGGTCGGACAGGGGAATATGGCTACACCTTC. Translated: CASSGRTGEYGYTF.

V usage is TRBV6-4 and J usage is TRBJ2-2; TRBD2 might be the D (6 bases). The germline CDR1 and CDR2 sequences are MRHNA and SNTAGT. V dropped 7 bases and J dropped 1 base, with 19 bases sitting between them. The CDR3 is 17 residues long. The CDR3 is CASTFVRRGRNTGELFF. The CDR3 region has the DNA TGTGCCAGCACCTTTGTACGGAGGGGCCGGAACACCGGGGAGCTGTTTTTT.

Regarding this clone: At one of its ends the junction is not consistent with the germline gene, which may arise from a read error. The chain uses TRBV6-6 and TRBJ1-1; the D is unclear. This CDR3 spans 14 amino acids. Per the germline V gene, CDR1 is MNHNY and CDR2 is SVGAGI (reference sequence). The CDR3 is CTSRTTGEGTEAFF. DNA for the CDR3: TGTACCAGCAGAACGACCGGGGAGGGAACTGAAGCTTTCTTT.

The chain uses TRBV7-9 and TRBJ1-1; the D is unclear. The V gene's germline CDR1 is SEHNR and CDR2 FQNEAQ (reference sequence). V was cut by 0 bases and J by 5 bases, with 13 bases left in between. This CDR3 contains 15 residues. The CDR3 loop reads CASSLASGVRTEAFF. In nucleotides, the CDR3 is TGTGCCAGCAGCTTAGCATCGGGTGTGAGAACTGAAGCTTTCTTT. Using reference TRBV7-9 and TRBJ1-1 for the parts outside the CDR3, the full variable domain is DTGVSQNPRHKITKRGQNVTFRCDPISEHNRLYWYRQTLGQGPEFLTYFQNEAQLEKSRLLSDRFSAERPKGSFSTLEIQRTEQGDSAMYLCASSLASGVRTEAFFGQGTRLTVV.

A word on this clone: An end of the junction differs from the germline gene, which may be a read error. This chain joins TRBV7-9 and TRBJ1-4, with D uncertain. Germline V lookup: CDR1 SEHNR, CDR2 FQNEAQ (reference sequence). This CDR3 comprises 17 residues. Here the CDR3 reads CSSRPPAKKTTNEKLFF. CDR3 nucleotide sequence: TGTTCCAGCAGACCCCCCGCTAAGAAGACAACTAATGAAAAACTGTTTTTT.

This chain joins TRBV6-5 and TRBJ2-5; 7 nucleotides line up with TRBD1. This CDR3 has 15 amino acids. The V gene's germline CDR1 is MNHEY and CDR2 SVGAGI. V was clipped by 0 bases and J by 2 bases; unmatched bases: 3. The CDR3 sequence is CASSYSRGLQETQYF. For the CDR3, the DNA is TGTGCCAGCAGTTACTCGAGGGGGCTTCAAGAGACCCAGTACTTC.

The CDR3 region has the DNA TGTGCCAGTAGTAGGGGCCCCTTTATCTACAATGAGCAGTTCTTC. It translates to CASSRGPFIYNEQFF. This chain uses TRBV19 with TRBJ2-1; D possibly corresponds to TRBD1 (5 bases). The CDR3 spans 15 residues. V lost 4 bases to trimming and J lost 3 bases, with 13 bases between them. Germline CDR1 is LNHDA and CDR2 is SQIVND (reference sequence).

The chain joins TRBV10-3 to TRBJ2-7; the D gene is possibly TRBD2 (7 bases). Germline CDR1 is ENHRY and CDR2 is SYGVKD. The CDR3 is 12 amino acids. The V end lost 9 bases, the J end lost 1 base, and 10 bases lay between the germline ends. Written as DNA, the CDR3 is TGTGCCATTCGGGGGGCATCCTACGAGCAGTACTTC. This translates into CAIRGASYEQYF.

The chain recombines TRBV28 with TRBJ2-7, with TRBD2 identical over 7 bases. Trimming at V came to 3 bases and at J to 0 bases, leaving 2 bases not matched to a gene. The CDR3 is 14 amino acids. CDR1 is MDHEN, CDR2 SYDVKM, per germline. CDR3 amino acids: CASSLGGHSYEQYF. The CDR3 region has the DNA TGTGCCAGCAGTTTGGGAGGGCACTCCTACGAGCAGTACTTC.

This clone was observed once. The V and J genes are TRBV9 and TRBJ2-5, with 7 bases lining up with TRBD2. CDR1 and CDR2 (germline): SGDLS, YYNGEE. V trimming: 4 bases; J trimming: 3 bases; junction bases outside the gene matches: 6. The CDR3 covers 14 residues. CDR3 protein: CASSQLRGEETQYF. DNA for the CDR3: TGTGCCAGCAGCCAGCTTCGGGGGGAAGAGACCCAGTACTTC.

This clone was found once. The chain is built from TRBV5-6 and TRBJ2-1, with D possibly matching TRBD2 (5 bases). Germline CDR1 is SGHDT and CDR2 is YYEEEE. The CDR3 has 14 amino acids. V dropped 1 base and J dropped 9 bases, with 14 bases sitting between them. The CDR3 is CASSLFGLAGEQFF. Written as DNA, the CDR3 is TGTGCCAGCAGCTTGTTCGGGCTAGCAGGTGAGCAGTTCTTC.

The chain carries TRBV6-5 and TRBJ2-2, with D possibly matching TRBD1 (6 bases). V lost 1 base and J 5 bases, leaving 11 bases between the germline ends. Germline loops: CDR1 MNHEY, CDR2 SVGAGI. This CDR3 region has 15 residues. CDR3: CASSYFGQTTGELFF. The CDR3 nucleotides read TGTGCCAGCAGTTACTTCGGACAGACAACCGGGGAGCTGTTTTTT.

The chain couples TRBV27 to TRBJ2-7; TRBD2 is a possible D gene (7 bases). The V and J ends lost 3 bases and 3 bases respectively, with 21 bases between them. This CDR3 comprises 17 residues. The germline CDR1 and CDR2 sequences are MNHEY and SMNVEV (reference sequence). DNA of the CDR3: TGTGCCAGCAGTTTTGGGGGGGCCGGGAAAGGCTACTACGAGCAGTACTTC. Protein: CASSFGGAGKGYYEQYF.

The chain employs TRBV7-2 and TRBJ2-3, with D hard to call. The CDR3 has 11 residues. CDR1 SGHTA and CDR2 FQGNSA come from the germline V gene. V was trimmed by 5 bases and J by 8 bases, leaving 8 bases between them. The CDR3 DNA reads TGTGCCAGCAGCAATCCGGGTACGCAGTATTTT. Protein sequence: CASSNPGTQYF.

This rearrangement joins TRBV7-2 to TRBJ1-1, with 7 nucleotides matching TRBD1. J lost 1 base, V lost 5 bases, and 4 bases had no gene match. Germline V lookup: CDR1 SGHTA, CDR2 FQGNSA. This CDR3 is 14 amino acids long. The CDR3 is CASSPGGPNTEAFF. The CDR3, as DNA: TGTGCCAGCAGCCCAGGGGGGCCGAACACTGAAGCTTTCTTT.

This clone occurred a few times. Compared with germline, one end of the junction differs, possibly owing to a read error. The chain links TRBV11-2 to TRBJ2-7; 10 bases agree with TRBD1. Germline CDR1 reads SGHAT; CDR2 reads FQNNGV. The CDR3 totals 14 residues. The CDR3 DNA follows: TGTGCCAGCAGCCTAGACAGGGGGCACTACGAGCAGTACTTC. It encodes CASSLDRGHYEQYF.